The entry that follows covers one T cell receptor (beta chain) sequence. The antigen remains undetermined. The data were taken from a study of post-analysis software for immune sequencing data. Across the whole study: The cohort encompassed relapsing-remitting, secondary progressive and progressive-relapsing multiple sclerosis disease courses. Regarding the study as a whole: The F measure placed samples prepared in the same batch into strongly shared clusters.

Incorporated into the TCR beta cDNA libraries were unique molecular identifiers, which served to reduce PCR and sequencing biases. TCRdb processed the PCR reads anew with MiXCR; each CDR3 protein has one entry. This table has about 760,000 distinct CDR3 sequences, roughly 29% appearing once. The specimen sequenced was blood. This clonotype originated in a girl under 18 with multiple sclerosis.

CDR3 DNA sequence: TGCGCCAGCAGCCAAAAAACTTCCGGGACAGGGCTCCCCAATGAGCAGTTCTTC. The encoded protein is CASSQKTSGTGLPNEQFF. The rearrangement uses TRBV5-1 and TRBJ2-1, with 9 nucleotides matching TRBD1. V lost 4 bases, J lost 6 bases, and 17 bases stayed unmatched. The germline V gene encodes CDR1 SGHRS and CDR2 YFSETQ. The CDR3 extends over 18 amino acids.